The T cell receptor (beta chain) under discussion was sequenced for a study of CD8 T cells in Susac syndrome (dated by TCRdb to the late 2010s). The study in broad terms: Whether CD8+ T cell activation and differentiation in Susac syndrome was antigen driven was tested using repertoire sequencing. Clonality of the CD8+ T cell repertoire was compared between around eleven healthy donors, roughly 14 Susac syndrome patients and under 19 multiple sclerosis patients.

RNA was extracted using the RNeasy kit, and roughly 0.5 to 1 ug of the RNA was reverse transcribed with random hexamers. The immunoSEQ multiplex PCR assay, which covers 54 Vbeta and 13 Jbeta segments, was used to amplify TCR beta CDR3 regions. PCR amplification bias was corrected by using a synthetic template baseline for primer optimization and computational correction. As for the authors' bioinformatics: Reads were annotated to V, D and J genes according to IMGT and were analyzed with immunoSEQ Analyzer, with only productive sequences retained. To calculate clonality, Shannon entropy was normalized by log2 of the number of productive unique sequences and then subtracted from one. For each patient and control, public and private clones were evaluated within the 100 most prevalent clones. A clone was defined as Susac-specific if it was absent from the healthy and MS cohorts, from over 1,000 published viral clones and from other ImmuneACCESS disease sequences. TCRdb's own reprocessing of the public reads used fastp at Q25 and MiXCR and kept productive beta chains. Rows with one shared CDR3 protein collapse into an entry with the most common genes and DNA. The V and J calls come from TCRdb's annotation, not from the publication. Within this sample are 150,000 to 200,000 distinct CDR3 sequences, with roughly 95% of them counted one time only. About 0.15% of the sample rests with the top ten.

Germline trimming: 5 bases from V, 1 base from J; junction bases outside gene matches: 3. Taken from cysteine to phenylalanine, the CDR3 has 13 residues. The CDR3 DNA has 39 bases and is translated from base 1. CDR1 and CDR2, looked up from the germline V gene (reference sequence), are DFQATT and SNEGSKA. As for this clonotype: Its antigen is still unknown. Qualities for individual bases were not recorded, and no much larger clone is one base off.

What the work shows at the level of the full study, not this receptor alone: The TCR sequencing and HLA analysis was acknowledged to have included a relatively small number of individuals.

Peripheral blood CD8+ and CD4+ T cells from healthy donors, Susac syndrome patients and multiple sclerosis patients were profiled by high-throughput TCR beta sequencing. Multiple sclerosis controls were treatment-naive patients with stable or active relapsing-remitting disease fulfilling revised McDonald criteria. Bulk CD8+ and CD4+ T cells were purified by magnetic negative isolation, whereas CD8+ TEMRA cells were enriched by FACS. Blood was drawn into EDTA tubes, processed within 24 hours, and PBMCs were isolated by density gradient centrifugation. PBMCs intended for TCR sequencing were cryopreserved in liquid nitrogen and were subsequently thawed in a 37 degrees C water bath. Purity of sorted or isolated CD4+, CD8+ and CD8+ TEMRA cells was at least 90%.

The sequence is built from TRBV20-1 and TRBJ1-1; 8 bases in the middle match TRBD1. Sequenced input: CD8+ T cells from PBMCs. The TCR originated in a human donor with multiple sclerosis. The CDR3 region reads CSAYRGGNTEAFF. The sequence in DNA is TGCAGTGCTTACAGGGGGGGGAACACTGAAGCTTTCTTT.